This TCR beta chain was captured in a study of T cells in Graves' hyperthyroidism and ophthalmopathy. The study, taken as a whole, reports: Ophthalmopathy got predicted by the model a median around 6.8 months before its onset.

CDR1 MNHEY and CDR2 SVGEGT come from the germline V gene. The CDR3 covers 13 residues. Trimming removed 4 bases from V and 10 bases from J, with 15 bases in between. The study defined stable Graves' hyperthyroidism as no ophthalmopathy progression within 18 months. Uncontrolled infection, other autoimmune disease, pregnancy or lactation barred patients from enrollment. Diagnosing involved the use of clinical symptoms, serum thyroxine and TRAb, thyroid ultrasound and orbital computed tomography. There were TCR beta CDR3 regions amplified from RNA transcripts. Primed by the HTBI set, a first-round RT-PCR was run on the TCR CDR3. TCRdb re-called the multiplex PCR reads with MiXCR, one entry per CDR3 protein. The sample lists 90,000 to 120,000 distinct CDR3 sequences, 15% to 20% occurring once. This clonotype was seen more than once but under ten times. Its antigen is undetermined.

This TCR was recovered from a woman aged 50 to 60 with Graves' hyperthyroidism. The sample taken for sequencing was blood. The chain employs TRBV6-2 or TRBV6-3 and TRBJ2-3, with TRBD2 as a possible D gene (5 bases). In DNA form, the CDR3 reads TGTGCCAGCAGTTCCGAGGGTTGGAGTCCGCAGTATTTT. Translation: CASSSEGWSPQYF.